Listed below are T cell receptor beta chains from one sample, sequenced in a study of cytomegalovirus exposure and HLA in healthy donors. Assay: immunoSEQ multiplex PCR; the TCRdb copy retains only in-frame clones and omits some. The data show some 200,000 clones, approximately 70% seen once. Sequencing was carried out using PBMCs. The receptors shown here come from a man aged 35-49 years in good health and CMV-seropositive. Both conserved end residues are part of each CDR3. The D gene is left open where the match is weak. Rows may omit the clone size; those that give it use once, few, many or a size class.

size | D | J | V | DNA | CDR3
few | TRBD1 | TRBJ1-5 | TRBV5-8 | TGTGCCAGCAACCCCGGGACAGGGCGCACCAATCAGCCCCAGCATTTT | CASNPGTGRTNQPQHF
few | NA | TRBJ2-5 | TRBV11-2 | TGTGCCAGCAGCACACTCCGCGGGGCCTTTGGGCAAGAGACCCAGTACTTC | CASSTLRGAFGQETQYF
NA | NA | TRBJ1-5 | TRBV7-2 | TGTGCCAGCAGCCTAAGATTCCGGGACTTTAGCAATCAGCCCCAGCATTTT | CASSLRFRDFSNQPQHF
once | NA | TRBJ1-5 | TRBV13 | TGTGCCAGCAGCTTAGGCCGGGGGAGCCATCAGCCCCAGCATTTT | CASSLGRGSHQPQHF
NA | NA | TRBJ2-5 | TRBV9 | TGTGCCAGCAGCGTCGGAGGAGGGGTTGGAGAGACCCAGTACTTC | CASSVGGGVGETQYF
NA | NA | TRBJ2-5 | TRBV11-2 | TGTGCCAGCAGCTTAGGGTCGGCCAGGGAGACCCAGTACTTC | CASSLGSARETQYF
NA | TRBD1 | TRBJ1-4 | TRBV4-3 | TGCGCCAGCAGCCAAGAAAGACAGGGGTGGGGAAAACTGTTTTTT | CASSQERQGWGKLFF
few | NA | TRBJ1-3 | TRBV5-4 | TGTGCCAGCAGCTTGCAGGGTTACTCTGGAAACACCATATATTTT | CASSLQGYSGNTIYF
once | NA | TRBJ2-7 | TRBV27 | TGTGCCAGCAGCTCCCCCCTAACGGGGTATTACGAGCAGTACTTC | CASSSPLTGYYEQYF
NA | NA | TRBJ2-7 | TRBV7-6 | TGTGCCAGCAGCGCCAAAGGGGGTTCGAGCTCCTACGAGCAGTACTTC | CASSAKGGSSSYEQYF
NA | TRBD2 | TRBJ2-1 | TRBV6-6 | TGTGCCAGCAGTCCTAGCGGGGTGAATGAGCAGTTCTTC | CASSPSGVNEQFF
NA | NA | TRBJ2-3 | TRBV5-6 | TGTGCCAGCAGCTCTAACAGGGAAGGAGATACGCAGTATTTT | CASSSNREGDTQYF
NA | NA | TRBJ2-7 | TRBV19 | TGTGCCAGTAGTATCGGTATCTCCTACGAGCAGTACTTC | CASSIGISYEQYF
few | NA | TRBJ1-2 | TRBV10-3 | TGTGCCATCAGTTTGGACTCCTATGGCTACACCTTC | CAISLDSYGYTF
NA | NA | TRBJ2-3 | TRBV4-1 | TGCGCCAGCAGCCCGCGTGGCCGATTGGGGCGCACAGATACGCAGTATTTT | CASSPRGRLGRTDTQYF
NA | NA | TRBJ1-6 | TRBV6-5 | TGTGCCAGCTCCCGGGAAACTTCCTATAATTCACCCCTCCACTTT | CASSRETSYNSPLHF
NA | TRBD2 | TRBJ2-7 | TRBV4-3 | TGCGCCAGCAGCCCGACCCTAGCGGGAGAGCAGTACTTC | CASSPTLAGEQYF
few | NA | TRBJ2-7 | TRBV6-1 | TGTGCCAGCAGGCAGGTCGACGAGCAGTACTTC | CASRQVDEQYF
NA | TRBD2 | TRBJ2-5 | TRBV7-2 | TGTGCCAGCAGCTTAGGTCCGGGGGGAGCGATACAAGAGACCCAGTACTTC | CASSLGPGGAIQETQYF
NA | NA | TRBJ2-1 | TRBV11-1 | TGTGCCGGCAGCCCCTCTAGCGACCATGAGCAGTTCTTC | CAGSPSSDHEQFF
few | NA | TRBJ2-7 | TRBV10-3 | TGTGCCATCAGTGAGAATGGGCCGCCCTACGAGCAGTACTTC | CAISENGPPYEQYF
NA | NA | TRBJ1-3 | TRBV4-3 | TGCGCCAGCAGCCAAGTAGAGCGGGGGGGTGAGGGAAACACCATATATTTT | CASSQVERGGEGNTIYF
few | TRBD2 | TRBJ2-2 | TRBV2 | TGTGCCAGCAGCCCGACTAGCGGGGGGGGACCCGGGGAGCTGTTTTTT | CASSPTSGGGPGELFF
NA | TRBD1 | TRBJ1-1 | TRBV28 | TGTGCCAGCCGAGTGGGGTCGGGACAGGGGGGGTTCACTGAAGCTTTCTTT | CASRVGSGQGGFTEAFF
NA | TRBD1 | TRBJ2-5 | TRBV7-6 | TGTGCCAGCAGCCAAACCTGGACAGGCAGAGAGACCCAGTACTTC | CASSQTWTGRETQYF
NA | NA | TRBJ2-6 | TRBV14 | TGTGCCAGCAGCCTTCCCGGTTCCTCTGGGGCCAACGTCCTGACTTTC | CASSLPGSSGANVLTF
NA | NA | TRBJ2-2 | TRBV6-5 | TGTGCCAGCAGTTACGGAGGGGGCGGCACCGGGGAGCTGTTTTTT | CASSYGGGGTGELFF
NA | NA | TRBJ2-7 | TRBV9 | TGTGCCAGCAGCGTAGCCAACTCCCCCACTCCCTACGAGCAGTACTTC | CASSVANSPTPYEQYF
NA | TRBD2 | TRBJ2-7 | TRBV6-1 | TGTGCCAGCAGTGAAGCCTCTAGCGGGGGATCCTACGAGCAGTACTTC | CASSEASSGGSYEQYF
NA | TRBD2 | TRBJ2-1 | TRBV29-1 | TGCAGCGTTCGAGCGGGGGTCGAAGAGCAGTTCTTC | CSVRAGVEEQFF
NA | TRBD1 | TRBJ2-7 | TRBV4-1 | TGCGCCAGCAGCAACCGGGACAGGGGGCGCGGAGAGCAGTACTTC | CASSNRDRGRGEQYF
NA | TRBD1 | TRBJ2-7 | TRBV10-2 | TGCGCCAGCCAAATAGGGGGGACAGGGTCCGAGCAGTACTTC | CASQIGGTGSEQYF
NA | TRBD1 | TRBJ1-1 | TRBV5-1 | TGCGCCAGCAGCTCGACCGGGACAGGGGTAAGCACTGAAGCTTTCTTT | CASSSTGTGVSTEAFF
NA | NA | TRBJ2-5 | TRBV7-2 | TGTGCCAGCAGCCCCGGGAGAGGCAGACGGGGAGAGACCCAGTACTTC | CASSPGRGRRGETQYF
NA | NA | TRBJ2-4 | TRBV7-9 | TGTGCCAGCGGGGGCGAGGAAAACATTCAGTACTTC | CASGGEENIQYF
NA | TRBD1 | TRBJ1-6 | TRBV7-8 | TGTGCCAGCAGCCTAGACAGGGGAGGATCACCCCTCCACTTT | CASSLDRGGSPLHF
NA | NA | TRBJ2-5 | TRBV19 | TGTGCCAGTAGTGCGGGACGAGCCCAAGAGACCCAGTACTTC | CASSAGRAQETQYF
NA | NA | TRBJ2-7 | TRBV7-2 | TGTGCCAGCAGCGTTACCTACGAGCAGTACTTC | CASSVTYEQYF
NA | TRBD2 | TRBJ2-7 | TRBV5-1 | TGCGCCAGCAGCTTAGCGGGGAGCTCCTACGAGCAGTACTTC | CASSLAGSSYEQYF
NA | TRBD1 | TRBJ1-5 | TRBV7-8 | TGTGCCAGCAGCTTACGGGGACAGAAGAATCAGCCCCAGCATTTT | CASSLRGQKNQPQHF
once | TRBD1 | TRBJ2-7 | TRBV7-9 | TGTGCCAGCAGCCCGACAGGGAGCTCCTACGAGCAGTACTTC | CASSPTGSSYEQYF
NA | NA | TRBJ1-6 | TRBV6-1 | TGTGCCACCTCCGGGGAATATAATTCACCCCTCCACTTT | CATSGEYNSPLHF
NA | NA | TRBJ1-1 | TRBV18 | TGTGCCAGCTCACCCAGGGACCAGAGGGGGACTGAAGCTTTCTTT | CASSPRDQRGTEAFF
few | NA | TRBJ2-7 | TRBV5-4 | TGTGCCAGCAGCTTTCTTGGCAGGGGAAGCTACGAGCAGTACTTC | CASSFLGRGSYEQYF
NA | NA | TRBJ1-1 | TRBV7-9 | TGTGCCAGCCAGGGTTATAACACTGAAGCTTTCTTT | CASQGYNTEAFF
NA | NA | TRBJ1-4 | TRBV4-2 | TGTGCCAGCAGCCAAGATGCTCCACCAGGAAGACGAGAAAAACTGTTTTTT | CASSQDAPPGRREKLFF
NA | TRBD1 | TRBJ2-2 | TRBV9 | TGTGCCAGCAGCCCTCGACAGGGGGTGAACACCGGGGAGCTGTTTTTT | CASSPRQGVNTGELFF
NA | TRBD1 | TRBJ1-2 | TRBV2 | TGTGCCAGCACCGAGGGGACAGTGAATGGCTACACCTTC | CASTEGTVNGYTF
once | TRBD2 | TRBJ2-1 | TRBV5-4 | TGTGCCAGCAGCTCCAGCGGGGGGATGAATGAGCAGTTCTTC | CASSSSGGMNEQFF
NA | NA | TRBJ2-1 | TRBV7-2 | TGTGCCAGCAGCCCCAGTATACAGTTCTACAATGAGCAGTTCTTC | CASSPSIQFYNEQFF
NA | NA | TRBJ1-2 | TRBV28 | TGTGCCAGCAGTTTATCCCTTGGGCCCCAGGGGGGCTACACCTTC | CASSLSLGPQGGYTF
NA | NA | TRBJ2-1 | TRBV5-1 | TGCGCCAGCAGCTCCGGGGACACACCCTACAATGAGCAGTTCTTC | CASSSGDTPYNEQFF
NA | NA | TRBJ2-2 | TRBV18 | TGTGCCAGCTCACGAGACTACCCGACTACGAACACCGGGGAGCTGTTTTTT | CASSRDYPTTNTGELFF
NA | NA | TRBJ2-7 | TRBV9 | TGTGCCAGCAGCGCCGGATCAGGGTACGAGCAGTACTTC | CASSAGSGYEQYF